What follows is one T cell receptor beta chain and its context. Antigen specificity is unknown. This specimen belongs to a study of PD-1 blockade in mismatch repair-deficient tumors. Findings and limits, study-wide: Tumor-resident clones, often undetectable pretreatment in blood, expanded then contracted after pembrolizumab.

Germline CDR1 and CDR2: WSHSY and SAAADI. The CDR3 is made up of 17 amino acids. The ends lost 3 bases at V and 2 bases at J; junction bases unmatched: 7. Measured with immunoSEQ multiplex PCR; TCRdb has only the in-frame clones, and not every one. The table shows about 14,000 clones, with approximately 80% occurring only once. The receptor comes from an adult with mismatch repair-deficient cancer. The chain recombines TRBV10-2 with TRBJ2-6; 7 bases line up with TRBD1. The starting material was PBMCs, obtained less than 15 weeks after starting pembrolizumab. The CDR3 DNA sequence: TGCGCCAGCAGTGAAAGACAGGGTAGGCCTGGGGCCAACGTCCTGACTTTC. Protein: CASSERQGRPGANVLTF.